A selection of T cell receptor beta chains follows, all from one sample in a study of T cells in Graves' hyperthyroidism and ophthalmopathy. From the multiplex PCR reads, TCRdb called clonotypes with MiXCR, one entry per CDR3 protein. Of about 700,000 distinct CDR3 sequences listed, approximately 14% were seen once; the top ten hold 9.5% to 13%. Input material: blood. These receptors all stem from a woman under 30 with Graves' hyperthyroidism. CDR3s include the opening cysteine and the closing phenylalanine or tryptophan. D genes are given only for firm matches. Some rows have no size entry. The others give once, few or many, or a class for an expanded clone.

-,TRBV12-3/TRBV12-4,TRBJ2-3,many,TGTGCCAGCAGCCCGTTGGAGCCAGATACGCAGTATTTT,CASSPLEPDTQYF
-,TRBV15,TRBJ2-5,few,TGTGCCACCAGCTCTGGGGCCACCCGGTACTTC,CATSSGATRYF
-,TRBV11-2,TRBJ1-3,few,TGTGCCAGCAGCTTTGGGCTAATTTTATCTAACACCATATATTTT,CASSFGLILSNTIYF
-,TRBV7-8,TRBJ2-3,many,TGTGCCAGCAGCTTAGGAGTGGGCGGGACTAGCACAGATACGCAGTATTTT,CASSLGVGGTSTDTQYF
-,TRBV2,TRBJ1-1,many,TGTGCCAGCGGAGTGGGGAGGGGCGAGAGCACTGAAGCTTTCTTT,CASGVGRGESTEAFF
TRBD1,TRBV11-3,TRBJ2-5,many,TGTGCCAGCAGCCTCTGGACAGGGGAAGAGACCCAGTACTTC,CASSLWTGEETQYF
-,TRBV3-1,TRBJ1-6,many,TGTGCCAGCAGCCAAGCGGGACTCAATTCACCCCTCCACTTT,CASSQAGLNSPLHF
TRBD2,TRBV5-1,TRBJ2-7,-,TGCGCCAGCAGCTTGCCGCGTCTAGCGGGACTCTCCTACGAGCAGTACTTC,CASSLPRLAGLSYEQYF
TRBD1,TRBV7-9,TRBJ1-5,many,TGTGCCAGCAGCGGACAGGGTTCGGGCAATCAGCCCCAGCATTTT,CASSGQGSGNQPQHF
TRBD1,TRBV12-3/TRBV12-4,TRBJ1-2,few,TGTGCCAGTAACTCTAGAACAGGGGAGGCAAGAGGCCACTATGGCTACACCTTC,CASNSRTGEARGHYGYTF
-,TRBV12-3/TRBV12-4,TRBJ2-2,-,TGTGCCAGCAGTGCCGCAGGGGTGGCCGGGGAGCTGTTTTTT,CASSAAGVAGELFF
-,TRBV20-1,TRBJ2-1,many,TGCAGTGCTAGAGTCTTTGGGCAGGGATTGAATGAGCAGTTCTTC,CSARVFGQGLNEQFF
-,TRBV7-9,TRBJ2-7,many,TGTGCCAGCAGCTTATCTGCTAGAAGGTACGAGCAGTACTTC,CASSLSARRYEQYF
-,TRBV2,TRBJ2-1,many,TGTGCCAGCAGTGAAGCGCTTCATGAGCAGTTCTTC,CASSEALHEQFF
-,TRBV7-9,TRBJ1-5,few,TGTGCCAGCAGCTTAGCGCCAGGGAACCAGCCCCAGCATTTT,CASSLAPGNQPQHF
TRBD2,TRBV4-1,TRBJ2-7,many,TGCGCCAGCAGCCAAGTTAGCCTTCGGGGGGGCGAGCAGTACTTC,CASSQVSLRGGEQYF
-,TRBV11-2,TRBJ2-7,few,TGTGCCAGCAGCTTCATACAGTTTGACTACGAGCAGTACTTC,CASSFIQFDYEQYF
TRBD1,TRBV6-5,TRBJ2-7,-,TGTGCCAGCAGTTTACGACAGGGGGCTTCCTACGAGCAGTACTTC,CASSLRQGASYEQYF
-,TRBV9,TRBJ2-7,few,TGTGCCAGCAGCCCCCCGGGATCAGGGAACATCCCGACCTACGAGCAGTACTTC,CASSPPGSGNIPTYEQYF
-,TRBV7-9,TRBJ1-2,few,TGTGCCAGCAGCTTAGCAGTCCACTATGGCTACACCTTC,CASSLAVHYGYTF
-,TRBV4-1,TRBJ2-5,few,TGCGCCAGCAGCCAAGAAGGTTTGTGGGGCCGTGAGACCCAGTACTTC,CASSQEGLWGRETQYF
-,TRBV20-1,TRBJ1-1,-,TGCAGTGCTAGTCCGCAGGGGCACACTGAAGCTTTCTTT,CSASPQGHTEAFF
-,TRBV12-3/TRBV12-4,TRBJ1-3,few,TGTGCCAGCAGATCGGTGGGCGCAGGGCTGAGCTCTGGAAACACCATATATTTT,CASRSVGAGLSSGNTIYF
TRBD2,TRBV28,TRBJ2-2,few,TGTGCCAGCAGTTTTGCTCTAGCGGGAGTCTCAGGGGAGCTGTTTTTT,CASSFALAGVSGELFF
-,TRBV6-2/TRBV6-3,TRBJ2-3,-,TGTGCCAGCAGTTATAACATCCCTCTCGAGAATACGCAGTATTTT,CASSYNIPLENTQYF
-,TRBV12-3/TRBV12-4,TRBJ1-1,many,TGTGCCAGCAGTTTAGGGGGAGTGTTAGCTTTCTTT,CASSLGGVLAFF
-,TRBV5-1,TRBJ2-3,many,TGCGCCAGCAGCATCCGTGATACGCAGTATTTT,CASSIRDTQYF
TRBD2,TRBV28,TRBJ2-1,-,TGTGCCAGCAGTTTATTTCGGTTTTTTGGCGGGAGGCACTATGAGCAGTTCTTC,CASSLFRFFGGRHYEQFF
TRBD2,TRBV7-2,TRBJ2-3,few,TGTGCCAGCAGCTCCGGGACTAGAGTTTTAGATACGCAGTATTTT,CASSSGTRVLDTQYF
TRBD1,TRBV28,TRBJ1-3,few,TGTGCCAGCAGGGACCGGACAGGGTTTAGGACGAGAGGAAACACCATATATTTT,CASRDRTGFRTRGNTIYF
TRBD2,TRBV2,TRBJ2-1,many,TGTGCCAGCACCGAAGGGCCAGCGGGAGGGCCGGGCAATGAGCAGTTCTTC,CASTEGPAGGPGNEQFF
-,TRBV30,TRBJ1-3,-,TGTGCCTGGAGTGTCTGGGGGTACACCATATATTTT,CAWSVWGYTIYF
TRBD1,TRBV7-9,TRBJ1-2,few,TGTGCCAGCACCGAACCGACAGGGTCCTCAGGCTACACCTTC,CASTEPTGSSGYTF
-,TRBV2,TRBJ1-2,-,TGTGCCAGCAGTCGGTTCCAAACCTATGGCTACACCTTC,CASSRFQTYGYTF
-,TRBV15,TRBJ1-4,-,TGTGCCACCAGCTCACGGACGGCGGCAACTAATGAAAAACTGTTTTTT,CATSSRTAATNEKLFF
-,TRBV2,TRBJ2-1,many,TGTGCCAGCACCGACGGGGGTGCCTGGGACAATGAGCAGTTCTTC,CASTDGGAWDNEQFF
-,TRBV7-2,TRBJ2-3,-,TGTGCCAGCAGCTTAAGTAGCGGTCAGGAATACGGCTTTTCCACAGATACGCAGTATTTT,CASSLSSGQEYGFSTDTQYF
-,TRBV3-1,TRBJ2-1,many,TGTGCCAGCAGCCAAGAACTAGTCTACCACAATGAGCAGTTCTTC,CASSQELVYHNEQFF
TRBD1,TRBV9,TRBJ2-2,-,TGTGCCAGCAGCGTAGAAGGGGGCCCCACCGGGGAGCTGTTTTTT,CASSVEGGPTGELFF
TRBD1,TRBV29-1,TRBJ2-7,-,TGCAGCGTTGAAGGCACCGGGACAGGAATAACCTACGAGCAGTACTTC,CSVEGTGTGITYEQYF
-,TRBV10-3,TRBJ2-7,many,TGTGCCATCAGTGGGGGGCGGGACCAGTCCTACGAGCAGTACTTC,CAISGGRDQSYEQYF
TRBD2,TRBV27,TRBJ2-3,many,TGTGCCAGCAGTTTGCGGGGGTATGGGCTCGAATCCACAGATACGCAGTATTTT,CASSLRGYGLESTDTQYF
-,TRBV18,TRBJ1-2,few,TGTGCCAGCTCACCATCGGACAGAGTCTATGGCTACACCTTC,CASSPSDRVYGYTF
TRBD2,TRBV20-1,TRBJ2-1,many,TGCAGTGCTAGAACCACTAGCGGGAAGTCCAATGAGCAGTTCTTC,CSARTTSGKSNEQFF
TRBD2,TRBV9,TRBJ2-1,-,TGTGCCAGCAGCGTAGGAGGGAGGGCCGCTCAATACAATGAGCAGTTCTTC,CASSVGGRAAQYNEQFF
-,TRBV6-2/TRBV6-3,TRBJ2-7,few,TGTGCCAGCGGCCGGGGCGGGGCCAAAACGGGCGAGCAGTACTTC,CASGRGGAKTGEQYF
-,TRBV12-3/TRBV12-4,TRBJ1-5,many,TGTGCCAGCAGTTTTGGGGAAGGGCAGCCCCAGCATTTT,CASSFGEGQPQHF
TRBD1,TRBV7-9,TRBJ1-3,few,TGTGCCAGCAGCTTACAGGGGGACCCTGGAAACACCATATATTTT,CASSLQGDPGNTIYF
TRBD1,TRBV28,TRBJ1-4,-,TGTGCCAGCAGGATCACGACAGGGTCGGGAAAACTGTTTTTT,CASRITTGSGKLFF